One T cell receptor beta chain is described in this entry. The data derive from a study of blood T cell repertoires in COVID-19. The wider study: PBMCs, B-cell-depleted T cells, or T cells were the source of the cDNA or gDNA that made up the material.

Donors were grouped by their self-reported clinical history. TCRdb keeps only in-frame clones here, not all; method: immunoSEQ multiplex PCR. This table has over 200,000 clones, roughly 90% appearing once. The CDR3 covers 15 residues. Germline V lookup: CDR1 SGDLS, CDR2 YYNGEE. V was clipped by 4 bases and J by 5 bases; unmatched bases: 9. The V and J genes are TRBV9 and TRBJ2-7; 10 nucleotides match TRBD2. The clonotype comes from a woman aged 25 to 39 with acute COVID-19. The specimen was PBMCs or T cells enriched from blood (not recorded which). The CDR3 region is CASSPWLAGEHEQYF. DNA for the CDR3: TGTGCCAGCAGCCCGTGGCTAGCGGGGGAGCACGAGCAGTACTTC.